This entry lists 3 T cell receptor beta chains sequenced from one sample in a study of cytomegalovirus exposure and HLA in healthy donors. The PCR used 60 Vbeta and 13 Jbeta primers. Clones were read by immunoSEQ multiplex PCR, and TCRdb kept only the in-frame ones, dropping some. The sample shows about 170,000 clones, and 0.75% to 0.85% sits with its ten largest clones. The source material was PBMCs. The source of these receptors is a woman younger than 30 in good health and CMV-seropositive.

This chain connects TRBV5-1 to TRBJ1-1; weak D call: TRBD1 (6 bases). Germline V gives CDR1 SGHRS, CDR2 YFSETQ. Trimming shortened V by 0 bases and J by 1 base, and 10 bases separated the two germline ends. The CDR3 has 15 residues. In DNA, the CDR3 is TGCGCCAGCAGCTTGGTGTTGGGACAGAACACTGAAGCTTTCTTT. Translated, it gives CASSLVLGQNTEAFF.

The chain couples TRBV6-6 to TRBJ1-2; D possibly corresponds to TRBD1 (5 bases). With 5 bases removed from V and 0 bases from J, the gap between germline ends came to 10 bases. CDR1 is MNHNY, CDR2 SVGAGI, per germline (reference sequence). The CDR3 totals 14 residues. The CDR3 coding sequence is TGTGCCAGCAGTACGGGGGGTACTAACTATGGCTACACCTTC. Its translation: CASSTGGTNYGYTF.

The chain joins TRBV11-3 to TRBJ1-1; no firm D call. The length of the CDR3 is 13 residues. Per germline, CDR1 SGHNT and CDR2 YENEEA. V dropped 1 base and J dropped 4 bases, with 7 bases sitting between them. CDR3 in amino acids: CASSLGTSTEAFF. The CDR3 nucleotides read TGTGCCAGCAGCTTAGGAACAAGCACTGAAGCTTTCTTT.